This T cell receptor beta chain was sequenced in a study of radiation and T cells in renal cell carcinoma (dated by TCRdb to about 2020). For context, the study as a whole: Samples came from a clinical trial, in which primary renal cell carcinomas received 15 Gy stereotactic body radiation therapy followed by nephrectomy 4 weeks later. Across all 50 or so samples, 3.8 million or so unique CDR3 nucleotide sequences encoding around 2.8 million unique CDR3 amino acid sequences were identified. In total, about 51 samples underwent TCR beta sequencing: about 26 tumors plus 27 peripheral blood samples.

This specimen's time point label, per the study, means: baseline pretreatment blood. What the treatment or condition label conveys for this sample: 15 Gy SBRT to primary tumor, nephrectomy 4 weeks later. To follow tumor-enriched clonotypes, peripheral blood was collected serially from radiation-treated patients at baseline and again at 2 weeks and 4 weeks after SBRT. Renal cell carcinoma with clear cell pathology was present in all patients. The QIAamp DNA Blood Mini Kit (Qiagen) was used to prepare genomic DNA for TCR sequencing. Samples were included in the analyses only if all quality control checks were passed. Counted from cysteine to phenylalanine, this CDR3 has 16 amino acids. The kept DNA is CDR3 alone, 48 bases in frame from the first base. Trimmed from V: 4 bases; trimmed from J: 0 bases; junction bases lacking a gene match: 6. Per the germline V gene (reference sequence), SGHNT is the CDR1 and YYREEE is the CDR2.

TCR beta libraries were generated from genomic DNA with the immunoSEQ kit, following the manufacturer's recommendations. For library preparation, a first multiplex PCR was performed with proprietary primers, followed by a second PCR in which unique barcodes were added, and bead cleanups were performed after each round. A kit-provided positive control reaction and a negative control reaction were included in every sample batch. The final libraries were assessed on an Agilent 4200 TapeStation D1000 ScreenTape, pooled by volume, and quantified by qPCR. Sequencing ran on an Illumina NextSeq500 with a MidOutput 150-cycle cartridge, using 156 Read1 and 15 Index1 cycles with kit custom primers. The pooled library was loaded at 1.0 pM, with a 20% PhiX control spiked in. The study's own analysis went as follows. Vendor-processed data were analyzed in R, and a clonotype was defined as all T cells sharing the same CDR3 nucleotide sequence. For clone abundance analyses, frequencies were normalized to the 10,000 most abundant clones per sample. Before analysis, public T cell clones were removed, and these numbered fewer than five per sample on average. Tumor-enriched clonotypes and baseline blood-enriched clonotypes were defined as those with an abundance difference of at least 32-fold between compartments. A beta-binomial differential abundance model was applied to find clonotypes that expanded or contracted between blood time points. Similarity between tumor and blood repertoires was quantified using the Baroni-Urbani and Buser coefficient, and groups were compared with two-tailed Wilcoxon tests in R. TCRdb provides this immuneACCESS table in a form limited to in-frame rearrangements. Some clones are lacking; in checked studies, under half of them reflect an unresolved V gene, and why the rest are absent is not known. V and J calls and clone size are given by that table; D and trimming were obtained from the DNA. The sample table holds approximately 140,000 clones, of which roughly 90% were seen once. Together, the top ten hold 3.5% to 5% of the sample.

Worth noting for this clone: What this receptor recognizes is not known. There are no base qualities to consult, and no much larger clone falls within one base.

Study-wide conclusions, independent of this receptor: Changes in the blood repertoire were not tracked past 4 weeks after treatment. Because pretreatment tumor biopsies were not available, the baseline intratumoral presence of clonotypes could not be determined. An increase in top tumor clonotypes in blood was observed from baseline to 2 weeks post-radiation, followed by contraction by 4 weeks, which was taken to suggest transient expansion of tumor-resident clones. Because the trial had a single-armed design, the trial could not examine how radiation dose or scheduling affected the TCR repertoire.

The sequence was collected from a woman aged 70-85 years with renal cell carcinoma. The chain joins TRBV5-4 to TRBJ1-3; 8 bases in between match TRBD1. The input for sequencing was blood, taken from a patient whose treatment included radiotherapy and nephrectomy. The base sequence is TGTGCCAGCAGCAGGGGACAGGCCAGCTCTGGAAACACCATATATTTT. Its coded protein is CASSRGQASSGNTIYF.